This T cell receptor beta chain was captured by sequencing in a study of T cells in Graves' hyperthyroidism and ophthalmopathy. Turning to the study itself: Before any treatment, at initial diagnosis, peripheral blood was collected.

V lost 7 bases and J lost 0, with 13 bases in between. Germline loops: CDR1 SNHLY, CDR2 FYNNEI. The CDR3 contains 16 residues. This clonotype has ten or more counts. Researchers took RNA transcripts and amplified the TCR beta CDR3 regions from them. The study used the HTBI primer set for a first-round RT-PCR of the TCR CDR3. TCRdb itself ran the multiplex PCR reads through MiXCR, one entry per CDR3 protein. Of roughly 380,000 distinct CDR3 sequences listed, approximately 12% are singletons. The blood sample predates any ophthalmopathy symptoms, coming from first hyperthyroidism diagnosis. This chain joins TRBV2 and TRBJ2-6; D not resolved. Sequenced: blood. The clonotype was recovered from a man aged 25 to 45 with Graves' hyperthyroidism that later progressed to Graves' ophthalmopathy. The CDR3 reads CASKGWGVSGANVLTF. DNA of the CDR3: TGTGCCAGCAAAGGCTGGGGTGTCTCTGGGGCCAACGTCCTGACTTTC.